The next 18 T cell receptor beta chains were all read from a single sample in a study of cytotoxic CD8 clonotypes in ibrutinib-treated CLL. Produced via immunoSEQ multiplex PCR; TCRdb's table is partial and in-frame only. The data hold nearly 85,000 clones, with roughly 83% observed a single time. Source: PBMCs, taken after 12 months of ibrutinib treatment. The receptors shown here come from a human donor with chronic lymphocytic leukemia.

The V and J genes are TRBV5-1 and TRBJ1-2, with 11 bases aligning to TRBD1. Germline lookup yields CDR1 SGHRS and CDR2 YFSETQ. The CDR3 spans 15 residues. V lost 0 bases, J lost 7 bases, and 5 bases stayed unmatched. CDR3 sequence: CASSLAGTGGGGYTF. In DNA, the CDR3 is TGCGCCAGCAGCTTGGCCGGGACAGGGGGTGGTGGCTACACCTTC.

This clone appeared a few times. This rearrangement joins TRBV19 to TRBJ2-2, with 7 positions matching TRBD1. Per germline, CDR1 LNHDA and CDR2 SQIVND (reference sequence). The CDR3 spans 15 residues. The trim removed 6 bases at V and 5 bases at J, leaving 9 bases unmatched. The CDR3 DNA sequence: TGTGCCAGTAGGACCGACAGGGTCGGGACCGGGGAGCTGTTTTTT. Its protein product is CASRTDRVGTGELFF.

The genes are TRBV4-3 and TRBJ2-3, with D uncertain. V shed 0 bases and J shed 0 bases, with 10 bases lying between them. Germline-derived CDR1 and CDR2 are LGHNA and YSLEER. The CDR3 contains 16 residues. This chain's CDR3 is CASSQDPVDSTDTQYF. CDR3 DNA: TGCGCCAGCAGCCAAGATCCCGTGGATAGCACAGATACGCAGTATTTT.

The CDR3 spells CASREREGGYEQYF. The CDR3 nucleotides are TGTGCCAGCAGAGAGCGGGAGGGGGGGTACGAGCAGTACTTC. The genes are TRBV2 and TRBJ2-7, with 10 bases identical to TRBD2. J gave up 4 bases and V 6 bases, and 6 bases lay outside the gene matches. This CDR3 region has 14 residues. Germline values: CDR1 SNHLY, CDR2 FYNNEI.

The CDR3: CASSPDMGSAGGYTF. CDR3 DNA: TGTGCCAGCTCACCCGATATGGGGAGCGCCGGTGGCTACACCTTC. The chain couples TRBV18 to TRBJ1-2; D is ambiguous. The CDR3 runs 15 residues. Germline values: CDR1 KGHSH, CDR2 LQKENI. The V gene lost 3 bases and the J gene lost 7 bases, with 18 bases spanning the gap.

The chain recombines TRBV28 with TRBJ1-3, with D possibly being TRBD1 (6 bases). The CDR3 contains 13 residues. The V gene's germline CDR1 is MDHEN and CDR2 SYDVKM. The V end was cut by 7 bases, the J end by 3 bases, with 10 bases between. CDR3 loop: CASTTGLGNTIYF. The CDR3, as DNA: TGTGCCAGCACCACAGGGCTTGGAAACACCATATATTTT.

This clone came up a few times. This chain joins TRBV7-8 and TRBJ2-2, with D maybe TRBD1 (7 bases). In germline, CDR1 is SGHVS, CDR2 FQNEAQ. The V and J ends lost 7 bases and 7 bases respectively, with 22 bases between them. The CDR3 loop spans 16 amino acids. The CDR3 sequence: CASTPGGRAGGGELFF. The CDR3 bases are TGTGCCAGCACCCCAGGGGGTAGAGCGGGCGGCGGGGAGCTGTTTTTT.

This clone has more than one count but fewer than ten. The rearrangement uses TRBV27 and TRBJ2-7; TRBD1 is a possible D gene (6 bases). Trimming cost V 5 bases and J 5 bases, with 19 bases left between them. The CDR3 consists of 15 residues. Germline assignment: CDR1 MNHEY and CDR2 SMNVEV (reference sequence). In DNA form, the CDR3 reads TGTGCCAGCAGTCCCATCTCTACAGGGTACGACGAGCAGTACTTC. Protein product: CASSPISTGYDEQYF.

This clone was recorded only once. The rearrangement joins TRBV10-3 to TRBJ2-5, with D uncertain. The germline V gene has CDR1 ENHRY and CDR2 SYGVKD. The CDR3 loop spans 14 amino acids. The germline V and J ends were trimmed by 0 bases and 2 bases, with 7 bases remaining between them. The CDR3 DNA reads TGTGCCATCAGTGAGTCCGGGCAGCAAGAGACCCAGTACTTC. This codes for CAISESGQQETQYF.

V gene TRBV6-5 combines with J gene TRBJ2-2; TRBD1 might be the D (6 bases). The V end lost 6 bases, the J end lost 7 bases, and 12 bases lay between the germline ends. The CDR3 covers 13 residues. Germline CDR1 and CDR2: MNHEY and SVGAGI. CDR3 loop: CASRYRDGGELFF. The CDR3 DNA is TGTGCCAGCAGGTACAGGGACGGCGGGGAGCTGTTTTTT.

This clone was counted only a few times. The chain joins TRBV5-8 to TRBJ2-1, with TRBD1 matching 8 bases. With V trimmed by 4 bases and J by 9 bases, 6 bases remained unmatched. Germline-derived CDR1 and CDR2 are SGHTS and YDEGEE. The CDR3 sequence is 13 residues long. CDR3: CASSVLTGGEQFF. The CDR3 nucleotides read TGTGCCAGCAGCGTCCTAACAGGGGGTGAGCAGTTCTTC.

This clone turned up a few times. This chain joins TRBV4-2 and TRBJ1-5; D unclear. The CDR3 has 12 residues. V lost 3 bases and J lost 9, with 9 bases in between. The germline CDR1 and CDR2 sequences are LGHNA and YNFKEQ. The CDR3 bases are TGTGCCAGCAGCCAGCCCGGGAGGCCCCAGCATTTT. Its translation is CASSQPGRPQHF.

This clone was found once. Germline and junction disagree at one end, which may indicate a read error. This chain joins TRBV7-2 and TRBJ2-7, with no clear D. CDR3 length equals 8 residues. Germline V gives CDR1 SGHTA, CDR2 FQGNSA. The CDR3 region is CGAYEQYF. The CDR3 nucleotides are TGCGGCGCCTACGAGCAGTACTTC. The full variable domain, rest sourced from reference TRBV7-2 and TRBJ2-7, is GAGVSQSPSNKVTEKGKDVELRCDPISGHTALYWYRQSLGQGLEFLIYFQGNSAPDKSGLPSDRFSAERTGGSVSTLTIQRTQQEDSAVYLCGAYEQYFGPGTRLTVT.

This sequence joins TRBV5-1 and TRBJ1-2, with 10 nucleotides matching TRBD1. The V gene's germline CDR1 is SGHRS and CDR2 YFSETQ. V shed 4 bases and J 4 bases; nucleotides not matched to a gene: 7. This CDR3 region has 15 residues. CDR3 amino acids: CASSPTGTGVYGYTF. CDR3 bases: TGCGCCAGCAGCCCGACCGGGACAGGGGTCTATGGCTACACCTTC.

This clone has a single count. The chain joins TRBV7-2 to TRBJ1-2; D possibly corresponds to TRBD1 (5 bases). V was cut by 5 bases and J by 4 bases, with 20 bases left in between. The CDR3 loop spans 16 amino acids. Germline loops: CDR1 SGHTA, CDR2 FQGNSA. CDR3 region: CASSPRGGGGAYGYTF. CDR3 coding DNA: TGTGCCAGCAGCCCCCGCGGGGGGGGAGGGGCCTATGGCTACACCTTC.

The chain recombines TRBV30 with TRBJ2-1; D gene uncertain. V was trimmed by 0 bases and J by 3 bases, leaving 12 bases between them. The CDR3 has 15 amino acids. Germline CDR1 is GTSNPN and CDR2 is SVGIG (reference sequence). The CDR3 nucleotides read TGTGCCTGGAGTGTACCGGCGGACCTCTACAATGAGCAGTTCTTC. Its protein product is CAWSVPADLYNEQFF.

This rearrangement joins TRBV6-5 to TRBJ1-2; D is possibly TRBD1 (5 bases). V was clipped by 4 bases and J by 5 bases, with 14 bases between them. CDR1 is MNHEY, CDR2 SVGAGI, per germline. The length of the CDR3 is 14 residues. Written as DNA, the CDR3 is TGTGCCAGCAGTTGGGGTGGGGGTAGGTATGGCTACACCTTC. Translation: CASSWGGGRYGYTF.

The rearrangement joins TRBV6-6 to TRBJ1-6; D ambiguous. The germline gives CDR1 MNHNY, CDR2 SVGAGI (reference sequence). This CDR3 comprises 14 residues. The ends were cut back, 7 bases at V and 3 bases at J, with 10 bases in the middle. In DNA, the CDR3 is TGTGCCAGCATCGGCTCTCTCTATAATTCACCCCTCCACTTT. This gives the protein CASIGSLYNSPLHF.